This T cell receptor (beta chain) was identified during a study of T cells in localized non-small cell lung cancer. This clone was picked up one time. Data came from immunoSEQ multiplex PCR; TCRdb stores just in-frame clones and leaves some out. The table records around 19,000 clones, about 90% of them present only once. The CDR3 extends over 15 amino acids. Per germline, CDR1 MNHEY and CDR2 SMNVEV (reference sequence). V lost 3 bases and J lost 1; bases outside the gene matches: 3. The chain has TRBV27 and TRBJ1-5, with TRBD1 matching 7 bases. The clonotype originates from a woman aged 35-75 years with stage I lung adenocarcinoma. The sample consisted of peripheral blood, taken before any cancer treatment. The CDR3 DNA sequence: TGTGCCAGCAGTTTCAGGGGGGACAGCAATCAGCCCCAGCATTTT. It translates to CASSFRGDSNQPQHF.